The entry below describes one T cell receptor beta chain. Its cognate antigen is unknown. The data were taken from a study of T cells in Graves' hyperthyroidism and ophthalmopathy. Amplification of TCR beta CDR3 regions used RNA as the template. A set of HTBI primers served as the primers for a first-round RT-PCR of the TCR CDR3. TCRdb processed the multiplex PCR reads anew with MiXCR; each CDR3 protein has one entry. The sample includes around 620,000 distinct CDR3 sequences, about 45% of them seen just once. Regarding the study as a whole: Clonotypes that were expanded in thyroid above 0.001 mostly appeared in blood too.

Diagnostic decisions used clinical symptoms, serum thyroxine and TRAb, thyroid ultrasound and orbital computed tomography. Material: peripheral blood or thyroid tissue (not recorded which). The TCR comes from an adult woman with Graves' disease, either hyperthyroidism or ophthalmopathy (not recorded which).

The CDR3 region has the DNA TGTGCCATCGCTCCCGACTGGGGAACAAGAATGAACACTGAAGCTTTCTTT. Protein sequence: CAIAPDWGTRMNTEAFF. The chain combines TRBV10-3 with TRBJ1-1; D remains unclear. This CDR3 is 17 amino acids long. CDR1 ENHRY and CDR2 SYGVKD come from the germline V gene. V dropped 8 bases and J dropped 0 bases, with 22 bases sitting between them.